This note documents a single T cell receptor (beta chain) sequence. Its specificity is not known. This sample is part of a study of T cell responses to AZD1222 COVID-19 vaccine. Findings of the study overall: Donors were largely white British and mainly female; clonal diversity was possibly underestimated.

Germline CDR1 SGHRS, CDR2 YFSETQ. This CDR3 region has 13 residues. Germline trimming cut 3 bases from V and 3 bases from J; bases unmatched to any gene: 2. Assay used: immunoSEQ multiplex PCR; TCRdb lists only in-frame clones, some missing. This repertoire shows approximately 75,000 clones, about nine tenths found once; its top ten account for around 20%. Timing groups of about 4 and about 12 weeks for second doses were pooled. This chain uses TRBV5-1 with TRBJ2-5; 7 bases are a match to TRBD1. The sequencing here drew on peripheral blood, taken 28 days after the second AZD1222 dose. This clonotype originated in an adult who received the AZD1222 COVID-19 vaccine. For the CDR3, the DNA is TGCGCCAGCAGCTGGGACAGAGAAGAGACCCAGTACTTC. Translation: CASSWDREETQYF.